These 28 T cell receptor beta chains originate from one sample sequenced in a study of B cell selection in AIRE deficiency. Regulatory T cells were sorted as CD4+CD25hiCD127low/negative cells. Generated by immunoSEQ multiplex PCR, the TCRdb table keeps only in-frame clones and is missing some. This table has around 18,000 clones, 85% to 95% appearing once. Input material: CD4+CD25+ Tregs sorted from PBMCs. All receptors derive from a human donor in good health.

The chain recombines TRBV27 with TRBJ1-1; no definite D call. The CDR3 has 16 residues. V dropped 5 bases and J dropped 4 bases, with 20 bases sitting between them. The germline V gene has CDR1 MNHEY and CDR2 SMNVEV (reference sequence). The CDR3 is CASSPRDPRIGTEAFF. CDR3 coding DNA: TGTGCCAGCAGTCCCCGCGACCCTCGTATTGGCACTGAAGCTTTCTTT.

The chain employs TRBV5-1 and TRBJ2-2; possible D gene TRBD1, 6 bases. Germline lookup yields CDR1 SGHRS and CDR2 YFSETQ. V was cut by 7 bases and J by 4 bases, with 17 bases left in between. This CDR3 has 15 residues. This chain's CDR3 is CASRDLYRATGELFF. The CDR3 nucleotides read TGCGCCAGCCGAGACTTATACAGGGCCACCGGGGAGCTGTTTTTT.

This chain's CDR3 is CASSLVGREETQYF. CDR3 nucleotide sequence: TGTGCCAGCAGCTTAGTAGGCCGGGAAGAGACCCAGTACTTC. The V and J genes are TRBV7-9 and TRBJ2-5; no clear D. CDR1 and CDR2 (germline): SEHNR, FQNEAQ (reference sequence). Trimming cost V 1 base and J 3 bases, with 9 bases left between them. This CDR3 region has 14 residues.

The J gene is TRBJ1-1, the V gene TRBV7-8; the D is unclear. This CDR3 comprises 15 residues. Germline loops: CDR1 SGHVS, CDR2 FQNEAQ. V shed 5 bases and J shed 0 bases, with 13 bases lying between them. CDR3 bases: TGTGCCAGCAGCAACCCCACGATGGTGAACACTGAAGCTTTCTTT. Protein: CASSNPTMVNTEAFF.

This chain uses TRBV4-1 with TRBJ1-2; D remains unclear. Trimming pared 0 bases from V and 5 bases from J, leaving 10 bases between. Germline lookup yields CDR1 MGHRA and CDR2 YSYEKL. The CDR3 has 14 residues. CDR3 DNA sequence: TGCGCCAGCAGCCAAGAGGGCTGGAAGTATGGCTACACCTTC. It codes for CASSQEGWKYGYTF.

V usage is TRBV5-8 and J usage is TRBJ2-1; TRBD2 aligns across 14 bases. Germline V CDR1 and CDR2: SGHTS, YDEGEE. The V gene end was trimmed by 4 bases and the J gene end by 4 bases; junction bases not matched to a gene: 7. This CDR3 has 17 amino acids. The CDR3 nucleotides read TGTGCCAGCAGCCGGGGACTAGCGGGAGTAGGGTACAATGAGCAGTTCTTC. It translates to CASSRGLAGVGYNEQFF.

The genes are TRBV2 and TRBJ2-5; 8 positions match TRBD1. The V gene's germline CDR1 is SNHLY and CDR2 FYNNEI. The CDR3 is made up of 16 amino acids. V was pared by 6 bases and J by 5 bases, with 14 bases of the junction left unmatched. The DNA for the CDR3 is TGTGCCAGCAGCAGGACAGGGAGCAGGGTAGGGGAGACCCAGTACTTC. This codes for CASSRTGSRVGETQYF.

The CDR3 DNA reads as TGTGCCAGTAGTATCGTGGACGGTTATAGCAATCAGCCCCAGCATTTT. Its protein product is CASSIVDGYSNQPQHF. The chain employs TRBV19 and TRBJ1-5; no definite D call. CDR3 length: 16 residues. Trimming removed 3 bases at V and 0 bases at J, with 12 bases between. CDR1 and CDR2 (germline): LNHDA, SQIVND (reference sequence).

The V gene is TRBV18, the J gene TRBJ2-7; no reliable D call. Germline V gives CDR1 KGHSH, CDR2 LQKENI. CDR3 size: 11 residues. The V gene lost 5 bases and the J gene lost 3 bases, with 5 bases spanning the gap. DNA of the CDR3: TGTGCCAGCTCAGAAGGCTACGAGCAGTACTTC. This sequence encodes CASSEGYEQYF. The full variable domain, in which reference TRBV18 and TRBJ2-7 provide the parts outside the CDR3, is NAGVMQNPRHLVRRRGQEARLRCSPMKGHSHVYWYRQLPEEGLKFMVYLQKENIIDESGMPKERFSAEFPKEGPSILRIQQVVRGDSAAYFCASSEGYEQYFGPGTRLTVT.

This chain uses TRBV30 with TRBJ2-1; 8 nucleotides align to TRBD2. The CDR3 consists of 14 residues. CDR1 and CDR2 from the germline V gene are GTSNPN and SVGIG (reference sequence). V dropped 1 base and J dropped 6; count of bases not matched to a gene: 5. CDR3 bases: TGTGCCTGGAGTGCCCGTACTAGCGGCAATGAGCAGTTCTTC. This codes for CAWSARTSGNEQFF.

The V gene is TRBV5-6, the J gene TRBJ2-2; D is unclear. Germline CDR1 SGHDT, CDR2 YYEEEE. CDR3 length: 17 amino acids. Trimming pared 4 bases from V and 0 bases from J, leaving 16 bases between. CDR3 coding DNA: TGTGCCAGCAGCCTGGGGTTGGGATCTACGAACACCGGGGAGCTGTTTTTT. It is translated as CASSLGLGSTNTGELFF.

The CDR3 nucleotides are TGCGCCAGCCGCGGTCTCACTAATGAAAAACTGTTTTTT. Translation: CASRGLTNEKLFF. The chain recombines TRBV5-1 with TRBJ1-4, with no clear D. The V end was cut by 7 bases, the J end by 2 bases, with 9 bases between. The CDR3 sequence is 13 residues long. Germline values: CDR1 SGHRS, CDR2 YFSETQ.

The J gene is TRBJ1-6, the V gene TRBV6-4; TRBD1 matches at 10 bases. There are 16 residues in the CDR3. J was trimmed by 4 bases and V by 3 bases; bases with no gene match: 3. CDR1 is MRHNA, CDR2 SNTAGT, per germline. This CDR3 reads CASSERTGGYNSPLHF. Written as DNA, the CDR3 is TGTGCCAGCAGTGAAAGGACAGGGGGGTATAATTCACCCCTCCACTTT.

This chain links TRBV27 with TRBJ2-5; 8 bases are shared with TRBD2. The CDR3 is 11 residues long. Germline assignment: CDR1 MNHEY and CDR2 SMNVEV (reference sequence). J lost 5 bases, V lost 8 bases, and 1 base had no gene match. The CDR3: CASPGGETQYF. The DNA of the CDR3 is TGTGCCAGCCCGGGGGGGGAGACCCAGTACTTC.

The chain carries TRBV18 and TRBJ2-1, with D perhaps TRBD2 (6 bases). Germline V gene data show CDR1 as KGHSH and CDR2 as LQKENI. CDR3 size: 13 residues. Trimming removed 4 bases from V and 6 bases from J, with 10 bases in between. Here the CDR3 reads CASSLGLPNEQFF. For the CDR3, the DNA is TGTGCCAGCTCACTGGGACTCCCCAATGAGCAGTTCTTC.

The chain recombines TRBV27 with TRBJ2-7; 12 bases match TRBD2. J gave up 2 bases and V 1 base, and 3 bases lay outside the gene matches. Germline CDR1 reads MNHEY; CDR2 reads SMNVEV (reference sequence). This CDR3 comprises 16 residues. The CDR3 DNA reads TGTGCCAGCAGTTTATGGACTAGCGGGGCACCCTACGAGCAGTACTTC. Amino acids: CASSLWTSGAPYEQYF.

V gene TRBV6-6 combines with J gene TRBJ1-1, with D perhaps matching TRBD1 (6 bases). This CDR3 is 14 amino acids long. The germline V and J ends were trimmed by 2 bases and 0 bases, with 7 bases remaining between them. Germline loops: CDR1 MNHNY, CDR2 SVGAGI (reference sequence). CDR3 sequence (DNA): TGTGCCAGCAGTTACCCAGGGGTGAACACTGAAGCTTTCTTT. Protein product: CASSYPGVNTEAFF.

The V call is TRBV11-2, the J call TRBJ2-2; D gene unclear. The CDR3 covers 16 residues. The germline CDR1 and CDR2 sequences are SGHAT and FQNNGV. With 2 bases removed from V and 3 bases from J, the gap between germline ends came to 13 bases. The CDR3: CASSLNVGWDTGELFF. DNA for the CDR3: TGTGCCAGCAGCTTAAACGTAGGGTGGGACACCGGGGAGCTGTTTTTT.

This clone was seen a handful of times. The V call is TRBV6-4, the J call TRBJ2-1; tentatively, D is TRBD1 (6 bases). The CDR3 has 15 residues. Per the germline V gene, CDR1 is MRHNA and CDR2 is SNTAGT. Trimming cost V 5 bases and J 5 bases, with 16 bases left between them. This CDR3 reads CASSPQGTLHNEQFF. In DNA, the CDR3 is TGTGCCAGCAGTCCACAGGGTACCCTACACAATGAGCAGTTCTTC.

The gene calls are TRBV5-1 and TRBJ2-2; D unclear. Trimming removed 2 bases at V and 7 bases at J, with 9 bases between. The CDR3 length is 13 residues. CDR1 SGHRS and CDR2 YFSETQ come from the germline V gene. The CDR3 DNA reads TGCGCCAGCAGCTTCGTGGTTGACGGGGAGCTGTTTTTT. This codes for CASSFVVDGELFF.

The rearrangement uses TRBV27 and TRBJ1-4; D gene ambiguous. V lost 6 bases, J lost 0 bases, and 11 bases lay in between. The CDR3 is made up of 15 amino acids. CDR1 and CDR2 (germline): MNHEY, SMNVEV (reference sequence). CDR3 region: CASSSSFATNEKLFF. CDR3 sequence (DNA): TGTGCCAGCAGCTCTAGCTTTGCAACTAATGAAAAACTGTTTTTT.

The genes are TRBV5-1 and TRBJ2-2, with no clear D. This CDR3 spans 14 amino acids. The V end lost 4 bases, the J end lost 1 base, and 8 bases lay between the germline ends. CDR1 and CDR2 (germline): SGHRS, YFSETQ. CDR3 sequence (DNA): TGCGCCAGCAGCCCAGCCTTGAACACCGGGGAGCTGTTTTTT. This gives the protein CASSPALNTGELFF.

The gene calls are TRBV18 and TRBJ1-2; perhaps TRBD1 as D (6 bases). CDR3 length equals 12 residues. Germline V gene data show CDR1 as KGHSH and CDR2 as LQKENI. The V gene lost 5 bases and the J gene lost 8 bases, with 12 bases spanning the gap. This CDR3 is CASSSGERGYTF. The CDR3 DNA sequence: TGTGCCAGCTCATCAGGGGAACGCGGCTACACCTTC.

The chain couples TRBV2 to TRBJ2-1; D is uncertain. The CDR3 is 12 amino acids. Trimming removed 8 bases from V and 1 base from J, with 6 bases in between. Germline lookup yields CDR1 SNHLY and CDR2 FYNNEI. The CDR3 DNA reads as TGTGCCAGCGGCAGGTCCTACAATGAGCAGTTCTTC. Translation: CASGRSYNEQFF. The variable domain in full, with the rest retrieved from reference TRBV2 and TRBJ2-1, is EPEVTQTPSHQVTQMGQEVILRCVPISNHLYFYWYRQILGQKVEFLVSFYNNEISEKSEIFDDQFSVERPDGSNFTLKIRSTKLEDSAMYFCASGRSYNEQFFGPGTRLTVL.

The chain combines TRBV28 with TRBJ2-2; maybe TRBD2 (5 bases). Germline V CDR1 and CDR2: MDHEN, SYDVKM. The CDR3 covers 15 residues. The V end lost 6 bases, the J end lost 3 bases, and 14 bases lay between the germline ends. In DNA form, the CDR3 reads TGTGCCAGCAGCGGGGTGGGCTATTACACCGGGGAGCTGTTTTTT. This codes for CASSGVGYYTGELFF.

The chain combines TRBV5-1 with TRBJ1-1; perhaps TRBD1 as D (5 bases). V lost 0 bases and J 0 bases, leaving 15 bases between the germline ends. CDR1 SGHRS and CDR2 YFSETQ come from the germline V gene. The CDR3 covers 17 residues. The CDR3 DNA reads TGCGCCAGCAGCTTGGATTCACGTGTGGACATGAACACTGAAGCTTTCTTT. Translating it yields CASSLDSRVDMNTEAFF.

The chain combines TRBV7-9 with TRBJ2-5; 8 bases line up with TRBD1. Trimming removed 5 bases from V and 2 bases from J; junction bases left unmatched: 4. The germline gives CDR1 SEHNR, CDR2 FQNEAQ (reference sequence). The length of the CDR3 is 14 residues. The CDR3 spells CASSRGTGQETQYF. The CDR3 DNA sequence: TGTGCCAGCAGCCGAGGGACAGGACAAGAGACCCAGTACTTC.

A remark on this clone: Other DNA sequences in this specimen translate into the identical CDR3. This chain connects TRBV19 to TRBJ1-2; D remains unclear. The CDR3 totals 12 residues. V was pared by 6 bases and J by 1 base, with 6 bases between. Germline CDR1 is LNHDA and CDR2 is SQIVND (reference sequence). CDR3 sequence (DNA): TGTGCCAGTAGAGGAGGTAACTATGGCTACACCTTC. It yields the protein CASRGGNYGYTF.